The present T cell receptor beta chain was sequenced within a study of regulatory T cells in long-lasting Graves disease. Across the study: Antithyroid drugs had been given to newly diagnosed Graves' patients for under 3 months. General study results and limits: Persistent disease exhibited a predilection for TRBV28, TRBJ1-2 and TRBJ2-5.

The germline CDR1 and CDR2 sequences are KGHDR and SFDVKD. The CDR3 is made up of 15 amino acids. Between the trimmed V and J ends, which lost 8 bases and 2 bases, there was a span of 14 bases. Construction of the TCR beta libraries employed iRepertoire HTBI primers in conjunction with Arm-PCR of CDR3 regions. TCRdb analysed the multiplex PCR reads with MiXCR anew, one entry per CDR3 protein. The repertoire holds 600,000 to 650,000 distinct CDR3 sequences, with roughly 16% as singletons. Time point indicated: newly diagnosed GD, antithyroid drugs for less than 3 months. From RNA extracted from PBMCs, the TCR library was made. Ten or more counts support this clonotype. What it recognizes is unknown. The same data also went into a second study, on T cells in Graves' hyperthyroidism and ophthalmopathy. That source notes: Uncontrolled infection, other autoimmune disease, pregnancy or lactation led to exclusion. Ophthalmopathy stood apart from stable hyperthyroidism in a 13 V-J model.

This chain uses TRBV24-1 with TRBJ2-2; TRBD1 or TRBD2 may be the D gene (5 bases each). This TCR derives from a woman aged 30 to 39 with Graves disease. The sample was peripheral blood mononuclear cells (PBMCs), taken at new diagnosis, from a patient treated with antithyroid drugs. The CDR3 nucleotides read TGTGCCACCAACGCTGGGGGAATCAACACCGGGGAGCTGTTTTTT. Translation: CATNAGGINTGELFF.